This record looks at one T cell receptor beta chain sequence and its context. It has no known antigen specificity. Base quality data are lacking; no much larger clone is found one base away. The data stem from a study of blood T cells in healthy people across ages (dated by TCRdb to the mid-2010s). For context, the study as a whole: Template switching captured roughly one uniquely barcoded TCR beta cDNA molecule per two T cells in model experiments. Using deep sequencing normalized with unique cDNA molecular identifiers, the study measured how TCR beta repertoire diversity changes with age. Four age groups were formed from the donors: young (average about 15 years), middle-aged (approximately 41), aged (over 55) and long-lived (approximately 78). Two additional independent replicas of 1 million unique cDNA reads from the same blood draw were analyzed for two donors (one aged 18 to 30 and one aged 80 or older). The paper's findings and limits, for the study overall: Donor CMV infection status was unknown, potentially confounding age-related changes in expanded clonotypes. Observed TCR beta diversity per million T cells fell roughly linearly with age, and a significant reduction was already apparent by age approximately 41. Because profiling used bulk unsorted PBMCs, naive and antigen-experienced compartments could not be compared conclusively. Estimates of total diversity from one million sequenced T cells were regarded as lower bounds and underestimates. Compared with the aged group, the long-lived group had more naive CD4+ T cells, fewer expanded clones and increased TCR diversity, suggesting age selection. The percentage of naive T cells measured by flow cytometry correlated strongly with observed TCR beta diversity.

V is reduced by 0 bases and J by 6 bases, leaving a spacing of 11 bases between them. CDR1 and CDR2, looked up from the germline V gene (reference sequence), are DFQATT and SNEGSKA. The CDR3 numbers 13 residues from cysteine through phenylalanine. Of all the DNA, just the CDR3 is kept, 39 bases in frame from base 1. Donors were a few dozen systemically healthy Caucasian individuals from Russia aged roughly 6 to 100 years. Around 10 milliliters of peripheral blood were collected from each donor into EDTA-treated Vacutainer tubes. Ficoll-Paque density-gradient centrifugation was used to isolate PBMCs, with at least 7 million obtained per sample. Total RNA, at least 6 micrograms per sample, was extracted from PBMCs with Trizol reagent. The percentages of naive CD45RAhigh/CD27high T cells were determined by flow cytometry on a PBMC aliquot from every donor. The method behind the library was 5' RACE. The sequencer was an Illumina HiSeq 2500. A second PCR of 7 to 11 cycles was run with a J-beta primer mix and a sample-barcoded 5' primer. Each TCR beta cDNA molecule received a unique molecular identifier from a template-switch 5' adaptor carrying 12 random nucleotides. Each sample yielded at least 2.5 million CDR3-containing paired-end reads. All of the RNA was converted into first-strand cDNA using the Mint cDNA synthesis kit, with a TRBC-specific oligonucleotide serving as the primer. After uracil-DNA glycosylase treatment, a first 18-cycle PCR used universal primers M1SS and BC2_uni_R on all cDNA. As for the original processing: Normalization of each sample was performed by random selection of 1 million high-quality reads, each carrying a distinct molecular identifier. Instead of being binned into consensus sequences, reads that shared molecular identifiers were thrown out. MiTCR, set to a Q25 quality threshold and the strictest error-elimination algorithm, was used for CDR3 identification, clonotype clustering and error correction. A nonparametric unseen species model using Euler transformation provided a lower-bound estimate of total TCR beta diversity. TCRdb redid the processing of the public reads, applying fastp at Q25 and MiXCR, and retained in-frame beta chains. One record per CDR3 amino acid sequence lists the most common genes and DNA. The V and J calls here are based on TCRdb, not the publication. Recorded for this sample are around 1,000,000 distinct CDR3 sequences; around 27% of them occurred a single time. Of the sample, approximately 0.7% falls within the top ten clones.

The sample also formed part of further work on T cells of mothers and their children. Taken from the second paper: Nine systemically healthy Caucasian individuals, comprising three mothers and their six children, were included as donors. cDNA synthesis consumed the entire amount of extracted RNA, loaded at 1.5 ug RNA in each 15 ul reaction. Sample barcodes and 2-4 random nucleotides were added via the M1S primer in the second PCR. Over 9 million TCR beta CDR3 reads came from each mother, compared with approximately 2.8 million reads from each child. In both related and unrelated pairs, thymic selection shapes the output of TCR recombination in a similar way, with inherited differences having only a minor effect. Related mother-child pairs always showed normalized repertoire overlap that was slightly higher than in unrelated mother-child pairs, though the difference was never significant. Persistent microchimeric T cell clones were not detected, at a sensitivity of about 99 clones per million clonotypes. In the study, deep NGS was used to compare the TCR beta repertoires of mothers and children, and features distinguishing related mother-child pairs from unrelated individuals were sought. The mean age was around 42 +/- 4 years for the mothers and roughly 10 +/- 4 years for the children. Libraries were sequenced on Illumina HiSeq 2000 with 100+100 nt paired-end reads after adapter ligation with NEBNext reagents. To avoid cross-contamination, the mother libraries and the child libraries were prepared a month apart and sequenced in separate runs. Each donor had between roughly 500,000 and 2,100,000 distinct TCR beta clonotypes identified. Naive TCR beta clonotypes were estimated from low-frequency clonotypes matched to each donor's FACS-determined naive share, without sorting.

In this chain, TRBV20-1 is recombined with TRBJ1-1; the D gene is possibly TRBD1, with 6 bases matching. Source material: blood. This TCR was recovered from a girl aged 2 to 9 in good health. The DNA sequence is given as TGCAGTGCTAGAGATCGGGGGCTCGCTGAAGCTTTCTTT. This gives the protein CSARDRGLAEAFF.